These T cell receptor beta chains were read from a single sample in a study of cytomegalovirus exposure and HLA in healthy donors. Method: immunoSEQ multiplex PCR; TCRdb's copy keeps in-frame clones and lacks some. The sample has approximately 110,000 clones, roughly 78% seen once. Sequencing was done on a sample of PBMCs. Receptors were obtained from a woman in her thirties or forties in good health and CMV-seronegative. Both conserved end residues are part of each CDR3. D genes are given only for firm matches.

.	TRBJ1-1	TRBV7-9	CASSLAEGVDTEAFF
TRBD2	TRBJ2-7	TRBV7-2	CASSRLPGLAAYEQYF
.	TRBJ1-1	TRBV2	CASSSQGFNTEAFF
.	TRBJ2-2	TRBV5-1	CASSLVSGELFF
.	TRBJ2-7	TRBV19	CASSIALVYEQYF
.	TRBJ2-1	TRBV5-1	CASSFQGGFDEQFF
.	TRBJ1-1	TRBV21-1	CASSIMRRRTEAFF
TRBD1	TRBJ1-1	TRBV29-1	CSGRTGATEAFF
.	TRBJ1-2	TRBV25-1	CASSEGNDYDSNGYTF
.	TRBJ1-2	TRBV19	CATRGIGFDGYTF
TRBD1	TRBJ1-1	TRBV9	CASSVDQGADEAFF
TRBD2	TRBJ2-3	TRBV9	CASNSGGNTDTQYF
.	TRBJ2-7	TRBV7-9	CASSPPGHRSYEQYF
.	TRBJ1-1	TRBV30	CAWSPVFEAFF
.	TRBJ1-6	TRBV28	CASSLGQGSSYNSPLHF
.	TRBJ2-7	TRBV27	CASSSGTSYEQYF
TRBD1	TRBJ1-1	TRBV7-2	CASSLVGQGGAEAFF
TRBD1	TRBJ1-5	TRBV2	CASSATPTGGGQPQHF
TRBD1	TRBJ1-2	TRBV28	CASETGVRGYTF
TRBD2	TRBJ2-7	TRBV28	CASMRENHEQYF
.	TRBJ1-1	TRBV2	CASNRGVDTEAFF
TRBD1	TRBJ2-2	TRBV19	CASSIRDRVPGELFF
TRBD1	TRBJ1-4	TRBV7-2	CASSFDRGENEKLFF
TRBD1	TRBJ2-1	TRBV18	CASSPAAEGQGTGEQFF
TRBD1	TRBJ1-4	TRBV9	CASSLGQGGLFEKLFF
.	TRBJ1-2	TRBV4-3	CASSQDTSPTPPGGYTF
.	TRBJ1-3	TRBV2	CASSGNRDGNTIYF
TRBD1	TRBJ1-5	TRBV15	CATSRDRDRGGQPQHF
.	TRBJ2-7	TRBV19	CASSPLGFKVSYEQYF
TRBD1	TRBJ2-1	TRBV28	CASTRTGSSRNEQFF
TRBD1	TRBJ1-1	TRBV5-6	CASSGSGDSEAFF
TRBD2	TRBJ2-6	TRBV28	CASFKGRDWAGANVLTF
.	TRBJ2-6	TRBV7-2	CASSRGQKGVLTF
.	TRBJ2-7	TRBV7-2	CAIRDNYEQYF
.	TRBJ2-1	TRBV11-2	CASSLGHYNEQFF
.	TRBJ2-3	TRBV6-5	CASSYSGSTDTQYF
.	TRBJ2-1	TRBV29-1	CSVEESRVINEQFF
TRBD1	TRBJ1-2	TRBV4-3	CASSRDREDGYTF
.	.	TRBV30	CAWSPTWEDEQYF
TRBD2	TRBJ2-2	TRBV7-9	CASSQPGLAGGPATGELFF
TRBD2	TRBJ2-3	TRBV5-4	CASSLVPSGGSDTQYF
TRBD2	TRBJ2-1	TRBV5-4	CASSFHLAGGYNEQFF
TRBD2	TRBJ2-4	TRBV6-1	CASSEAAAGKNIQYF
.	TRBJ1-2	TRBV5-6	CASSLGGGVRYGYTF
TRBD2	TRBJ2-7	TRBV4-3	CASSQGGGNYEQYF
.	TRBJ2-6	TRBV15	CATSREAPTVSGANVLTF
.	TRBJ1-5	TRBV6-5	CASSKFWGDQTPQHF
TRBD1	TRBJ1-1	TRBV27	CASSTDRGPHEAFF
.	TRBJ1-3	TRBV7-2	CASSLAGVRNTIYF
.	TRBJ2-1	TRBV5-8	CASSLRSYNEQFF
.	TRBJ2-2	TRBV6-5	CASSRGGLYTGELFF
.	TRBJ1-1	TRBV27	CASSRGGGGGEAFF
.	TRBJ2-5	TRBV5-1	CASSYTGITETQYF
TRBD2	TRBJ2-7	TRBV18	CASSGGLAGAYEQYF
TRBD1	TRBJ1-2	TRBV28	CASSSLTGINYGYTF